The rows below give T cell receptor beta chains drawn from one sample of a study of blood T cell repertoires in COVID-19. Method: immunoSEQ multiplex PCR; TCRdb's copy keeps in-frame clones and lacks some. The table records hundreds of thousands of clones, around 84% of them present only once. The sample taken for sequencing was PBMCs or T cells enriched from blood (not recorded which). The receptors come from a young man with acute COVID-19. CDR3s include the opening cysteine and the closing phenylalanine or tryptophan. Each record gives: CDR3 DNA, CDR3 protein, D gene, J gene, V gene, clone size. D genes are given only for firm matches. Size is stated for part of the rows, as once, few or many counts, or as a class when the clone is expanded.

CDR3nt: TGTGCCAGCAGCCCAGGGGGAACTGGGGCCAACGTCCTGACTTTC
CDR3aa: CASSPGGTGANVLTF
d_gene: TRBD1
j_gene: TRBJ2-6
v_gene: TRBV7-2
abundance: NA

CDR3nt: TGTGCCAGCAGCTACGCGGGCCCCGATCAGCCCCAGCATTTT
CDR3aa: CASSYAGPDQPQHF
d_gene: NA
j_gene: TRBJ1-5
v_gene: TRBV5-6
abundance: once

CDR3nt: TGTGCCAGCAGCTTAAGTTTAACAGTTCAAGAGACCCAGTACTTC
CDR3aa: CASSLSLTVQETQYF
d_gene: NA
j_gene: TRBJ2-5
v_gene: TRBV7-9
abundance: NA

CDR3nt: TGTGCCACCAGTGTGGGAGCGGGGGTAGCAGATACGCAGTATTTT
CDR3aa: CATSVGAGVADTQYF
d_gene: TRBD2
j_gene: TRBJ2-3
v_gene: TRBV24-1
abundance: NA

CDR3nt: TGTGCCAGCAGCGCGTCCAGGGTCATAGGAGAAAAACTGTTTTTT
CDR3aa: CASSASRVIGEKLFF
d_gene: NA
j_gene: TRBJ1-4
v_gene: TRBV9
abundance: few

CDR3nt: TGCGCCAGCAGCCCAGGGACTAGCGGGGGGCCCTCGGAGACCCAGTACTTC
CDR3aa: CASSPGTSGGPSETQYF
d_gene: TRBD2
j_gene: TRBJ2-5
v_gene: TRBV5-1
abundance: NA

CDR3nt: TGTGCCAGCAGCCCCCAGGGTAGGGGGACCCAGTACTTC
CDR3aa: CASSPQGRGTQYF
d_gene: NA
j_gene: TRBJ2-5
v_gene: TRBV9
abundance: NA

CDR3nt: TGTGCCAGCAGCGTGGACGCGGGAGGGAATTCACCCCTCCACTTT
CDR3aa: CASSVDAGGNSPLHF
d_gene: NA
j_gene: TRBJ1-6
v_gene: TRBV9
abundance: NA

CDR3nt: TGTGCCAGCAGTCAGACAGGGGGCTGGACAGATACGCAGTATTTT
CDR3aa: CASSQTGGWTDTQYF
d_gene: TRBD1
j_gene: TRBJ2-3
v_gene: TRBV2
abundance: once

CDR3nt: TGTGCCAGCACCGACAGACTCACAGATACGCAGTATTTT
CDR3aa: CASTDRLTDTQYF
d_gene: NA
j_gene: TRBJ2-3
v_gene: TRBV18
abundance: NA

CDR3nt: TGTGCCACCAGCAGGGACAGGGCAACTAATGAAAAACTGTTTTTT
CDR3aa: CATSRDRATNEKLFF
d_gene: TRBD1
j_gene: TRBJ1-4
v_gene: TRBV15
abundance: NA

CDR3nt: TGTGCCAGCAGCCCTTCGGGCACTGAAGCTTTCTTT
CDR3aa: CASSPSGTEAFF
d_gene: NA
j_gene: TRBJ1-1
v_gene: TRBV7-9
abundance: NA

CDR3nt: TGTGCCAGTCGAGCTACTTCCCCCGGGACCTACAATGAGCAGTTCTTC
CDR3aa: CASRATSPGTYNEQFF
d_gene: NA
j_gene: TRBJ2-1
v_gene: TRBV19
abundance: NA

CDR3nt: TGTGCCAGCAGCAGGCGGACAGGGGATGGCTACACCTTC
CDR3aa: CASSRRTGDGYTF
d_gene: TRBD1
j_gene: TRBJ1-2
v_gene: TRBV5-4
abundance: NA

CDR3nt: TGTGCCAGCAGTGAGCAGGCCCAGGGTGAGCAGTTCTTC
CDR3aa: CASSEQAQGEQFF
d_gene: NA
j_gene: TRBJ2-1
v_gene: TRBV6-4
abundance: NA

CDR3nt: TGTGCCAGCAGCTTCGCAGGAAGCAATCAGCCCCAGCATTTT
CDR3aa: CASSFAGSNQPQHF
d_gene: NA
j_gene: TRBJ1-5
v_gene: TRBV7-6
abundance: NA

CDR3nt: TGTGCCACCAGCAGAACCCTTAGCGGGGAGAGCTCCTACAATGAGCAGTTCTTC
CDR3aa: CATSRTLSGESSYNEQFF
d_gene: TRBD2
j_gene: TRBJ2-1
v_gene: TRBV15
abundance: NA

CDR3nt: TGTGCCAGCAGCTTAAGTGGGGGGTCTGGAAACACCATATATTTT
CDR3aa: CASSLSGGSGNTIYF
d_gene: NA
j_gene: TRBJ1-3
v_gene: TRBV7-2
abundance: NA

CDR3nt: TGTGCCAGCAGATTTACTTCCTCTCATGAAAAACTGTTTTTT
CDR3aa: CASRFTSSHEKLFF
d_gene: NA
j_gene: TRBJ1-4
v_gene: TRBV2
abundance: NA